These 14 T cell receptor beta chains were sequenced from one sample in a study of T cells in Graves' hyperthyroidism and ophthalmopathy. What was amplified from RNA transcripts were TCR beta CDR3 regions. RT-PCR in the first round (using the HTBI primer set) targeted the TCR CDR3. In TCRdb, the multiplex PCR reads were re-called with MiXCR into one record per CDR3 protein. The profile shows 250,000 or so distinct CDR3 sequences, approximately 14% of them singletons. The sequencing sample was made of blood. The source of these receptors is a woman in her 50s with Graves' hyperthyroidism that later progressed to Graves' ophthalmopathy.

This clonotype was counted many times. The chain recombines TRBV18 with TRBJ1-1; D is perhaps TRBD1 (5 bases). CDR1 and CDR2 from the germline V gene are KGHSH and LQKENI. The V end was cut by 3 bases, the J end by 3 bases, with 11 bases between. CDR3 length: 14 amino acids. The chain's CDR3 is CASSPGTEYTEAFF. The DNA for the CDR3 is TGTGCCAGCTCACCCGGGACCGAGTACACTGAAGCTTTCTTT. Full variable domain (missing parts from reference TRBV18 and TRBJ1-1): NAGVMQNPRHLVRRRGQEARLRCSPMKGHSHVYWYRQLPEEGLKFMVYLQKENIIDESGMPKERFSAEFPKEGPSILRIQQVVRGDSAAYFCASSPGTEYTEAFFGQGTRLTVV.

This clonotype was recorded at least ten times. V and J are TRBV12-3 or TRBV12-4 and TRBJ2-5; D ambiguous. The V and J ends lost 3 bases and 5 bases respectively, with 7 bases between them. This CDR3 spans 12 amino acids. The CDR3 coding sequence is TGTGCCAGCAGTTTCCCCAGGGAGACCCAGTACTTC. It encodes CASSFPRETQYF.

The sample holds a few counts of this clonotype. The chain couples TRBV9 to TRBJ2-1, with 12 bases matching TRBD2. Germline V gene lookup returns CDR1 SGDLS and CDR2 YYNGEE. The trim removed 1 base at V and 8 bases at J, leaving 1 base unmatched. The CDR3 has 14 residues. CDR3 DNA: TGTGCCAGCAGCGTACTAGCGGGAGGGGATGAGCAGTTCTTC. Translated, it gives CASSVLAGGDEQFF. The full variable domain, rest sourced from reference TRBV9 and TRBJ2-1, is DSGVTQTPKHLITATGQRVTLRCSPRSGDLSVYWYQQSLDQGLQFLIQYYNGEERAKGNILERFSAQQFPDLHSELNLSSLELGDSALYFCASSVLAGGDEQFFGPGTRLTVL.

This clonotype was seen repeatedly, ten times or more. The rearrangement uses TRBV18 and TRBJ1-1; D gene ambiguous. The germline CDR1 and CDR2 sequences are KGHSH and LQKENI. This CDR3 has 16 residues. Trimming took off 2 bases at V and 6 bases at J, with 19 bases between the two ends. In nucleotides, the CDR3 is TGTGCCAGCTCACCAAGGACCGATGCCTCAGGAGCTGAAGCTTTCTTT. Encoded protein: CASSPRTDASGAEAFF.

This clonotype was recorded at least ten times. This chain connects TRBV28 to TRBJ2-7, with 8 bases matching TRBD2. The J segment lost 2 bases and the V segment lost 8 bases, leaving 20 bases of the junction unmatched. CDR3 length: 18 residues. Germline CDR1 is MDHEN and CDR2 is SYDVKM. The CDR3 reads CASQRRLSVAGGPYEQYF. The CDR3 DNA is TGTGCCAGCCAACGTCGGCTATCGGTCGCGGGAGGCCCCTACGAGCAGTACTTC.

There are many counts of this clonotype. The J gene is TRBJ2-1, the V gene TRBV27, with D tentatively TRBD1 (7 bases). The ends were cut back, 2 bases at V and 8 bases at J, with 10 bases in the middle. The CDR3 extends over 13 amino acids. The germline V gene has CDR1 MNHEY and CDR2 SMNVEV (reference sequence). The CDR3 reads CASSLVRGDEQFF. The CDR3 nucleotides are TGTGCCAGCAGTTTAGTCAGGGGGGATGAGCAGTTCTTC.

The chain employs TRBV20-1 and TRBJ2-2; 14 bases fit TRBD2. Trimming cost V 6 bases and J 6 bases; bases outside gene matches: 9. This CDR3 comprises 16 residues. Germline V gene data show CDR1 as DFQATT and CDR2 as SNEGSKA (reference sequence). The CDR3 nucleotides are TGCAGTGCCCCAACCGGGACTAGCGGGAGATCCGGGGAGCTGTTTTTT. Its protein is CSAPTGTSGRSGELFF.

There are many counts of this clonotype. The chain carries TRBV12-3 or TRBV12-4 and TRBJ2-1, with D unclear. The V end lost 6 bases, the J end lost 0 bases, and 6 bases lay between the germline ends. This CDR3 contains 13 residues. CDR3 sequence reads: CASRPPSYNEQFF. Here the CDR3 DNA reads TGTGCCAGCAGGCCCCCCTCCTACAATGAGCAGTTCTTC.

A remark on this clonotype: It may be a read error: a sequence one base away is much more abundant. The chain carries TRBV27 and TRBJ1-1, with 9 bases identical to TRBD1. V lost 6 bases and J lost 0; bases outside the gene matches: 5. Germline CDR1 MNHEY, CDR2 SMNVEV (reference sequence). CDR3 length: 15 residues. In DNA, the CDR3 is TGTGCCAGCAGCCGCGACAGGGGGTTGAACACTGAAGCTTTCTTT. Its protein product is CASSRDRGLNTEAFF.

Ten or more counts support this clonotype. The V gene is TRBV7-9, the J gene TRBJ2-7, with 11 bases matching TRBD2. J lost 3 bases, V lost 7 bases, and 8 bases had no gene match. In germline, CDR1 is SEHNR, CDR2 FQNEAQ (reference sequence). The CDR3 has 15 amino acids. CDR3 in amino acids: CASTKPGLAVYEQYF. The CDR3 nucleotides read TGTGCCAGCACCAAGCCGGGACTAGCGGTCTACGAGCAGTACTTC.

The CDR3 DNA is TGTGCCAGCAGTGAACCCTTCGTTTTAACAGAGATGAACACTGAAGCTTTCTTT. It translates to CASSEPFVLTEMNTEAFF. The chain couples TRBV6-1 to TRBJ1-1, with D unresolved. Looked up from germline, CDR1 is MNHNS and CDR2 is SASEGT. Trimming took off 2 bases at V and 0 bases at J, with 19 bases between the two ends. This CDR3 is 18 amino acids long.

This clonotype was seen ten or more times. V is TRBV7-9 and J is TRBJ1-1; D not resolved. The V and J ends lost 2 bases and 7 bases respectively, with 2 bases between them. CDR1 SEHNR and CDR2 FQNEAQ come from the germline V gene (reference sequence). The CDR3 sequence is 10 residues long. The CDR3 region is CASSLLEAFF. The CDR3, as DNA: TGTGCCAGCAGCTTACTTGAAGCTTTCTTT.

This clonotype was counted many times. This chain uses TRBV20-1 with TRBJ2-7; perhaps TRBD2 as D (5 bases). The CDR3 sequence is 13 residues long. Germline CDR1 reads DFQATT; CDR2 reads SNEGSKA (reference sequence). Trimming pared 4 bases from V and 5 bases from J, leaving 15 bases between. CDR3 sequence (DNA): TGCAGTGCTAATCGGGAACTAGTTAACGAGCAGTACTTC. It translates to CSANRELVNEQYF.

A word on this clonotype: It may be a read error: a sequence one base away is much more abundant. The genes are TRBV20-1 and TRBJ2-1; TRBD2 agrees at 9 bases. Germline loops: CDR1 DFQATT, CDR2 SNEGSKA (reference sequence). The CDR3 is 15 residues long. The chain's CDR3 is CSARDPSGNYNEQSF. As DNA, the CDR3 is TGCAGTGCTAGAGATCCTAGCGGGAACTACAATGAGCAGTCCTTC.